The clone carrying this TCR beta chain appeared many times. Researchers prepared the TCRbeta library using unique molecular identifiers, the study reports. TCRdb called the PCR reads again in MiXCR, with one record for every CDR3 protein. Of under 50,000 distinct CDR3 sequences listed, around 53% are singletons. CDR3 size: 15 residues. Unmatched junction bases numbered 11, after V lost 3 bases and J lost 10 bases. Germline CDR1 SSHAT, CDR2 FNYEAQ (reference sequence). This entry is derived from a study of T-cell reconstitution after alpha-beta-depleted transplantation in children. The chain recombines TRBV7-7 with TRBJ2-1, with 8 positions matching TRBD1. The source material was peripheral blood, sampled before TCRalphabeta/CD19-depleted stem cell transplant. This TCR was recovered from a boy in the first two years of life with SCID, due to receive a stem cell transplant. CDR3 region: CASSFSEGQGWEQFF. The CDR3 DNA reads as TGTGCCAGCAGCTTTTCCGAAGGACAGGGATGGGAGCAGTTCTTC.